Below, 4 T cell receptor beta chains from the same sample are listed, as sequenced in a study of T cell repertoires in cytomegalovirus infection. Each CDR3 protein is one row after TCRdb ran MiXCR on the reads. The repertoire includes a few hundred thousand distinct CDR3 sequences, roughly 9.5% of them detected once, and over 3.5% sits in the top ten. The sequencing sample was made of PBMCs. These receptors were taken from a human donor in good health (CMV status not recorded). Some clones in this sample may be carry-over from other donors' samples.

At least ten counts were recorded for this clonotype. The CDR3 is CASSTGPGTTEAYEQYF. The CDR3 nucleotides read TGTGCCAGCAGCACCGGACCAGGGACTACTGAAGCCTACGAGCAGTACTTC. The V and J genes are TRBV7-9 and TRBJ2-7; 7 bases map to TRBD2. V was clipped by 5 bases and J by 2 bases; unmatched bases: 15. CDR3 length: 17 residues. From germline, CDR1 is SEHNR and CDR2 FQNEAQ (reference sequence).

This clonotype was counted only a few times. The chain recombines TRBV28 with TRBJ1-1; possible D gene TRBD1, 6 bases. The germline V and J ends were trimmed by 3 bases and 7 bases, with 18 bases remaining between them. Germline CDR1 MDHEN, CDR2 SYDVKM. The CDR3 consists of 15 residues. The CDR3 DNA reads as TGTGCCAGCAGTTTGACGAGGGGGGGGGTGGGTGAAGCTTTCTTT. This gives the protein CASSLTRGGVGEAFF.

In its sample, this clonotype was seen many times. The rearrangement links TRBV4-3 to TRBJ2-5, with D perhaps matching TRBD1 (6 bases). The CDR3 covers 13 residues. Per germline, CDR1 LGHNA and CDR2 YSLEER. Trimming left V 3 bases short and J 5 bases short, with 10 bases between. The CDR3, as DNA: TGCGCCAGCAGCCAGAACAGGGTTGAGACCCAGTACTTC. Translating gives CASSQNRVETQYF.

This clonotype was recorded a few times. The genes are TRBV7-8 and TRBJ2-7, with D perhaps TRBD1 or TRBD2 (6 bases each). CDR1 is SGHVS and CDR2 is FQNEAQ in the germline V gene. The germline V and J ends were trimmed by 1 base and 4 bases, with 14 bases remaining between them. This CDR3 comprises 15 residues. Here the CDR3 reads CASSLVRGPFYEQYF. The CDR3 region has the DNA TGTGCCAGCAGCTTAGTCCGGGGGCCTTTTTACGAGCAGTACTTC.